This paragraph covers one T cell receptor beta chain sequence. This entry is derived from a study of tumor-infiltrating lymphocytes in primary liver carcinoma. The ends were cut back, 0 bases at V and 10 bases at J, with 8 bases in the middle. CDR3 length: 13 residues. Germline CDR1 and CDR2: SGDLS and YYNGEE. Unsorted bulk tissue of about 17-32 mg yielded co-extracted RNA and DNA. With a constant-region primer, TCR beta cDNA was made from about 0.55 ug of total RNA. Slightly modified ARM-PCR served as the procedure for the TCR beta libraries. These libraries came from three rounds of nested multiplex PCR. A C-beta reverse primer and TRBV1-TRBV30 forward primers served in each of the first two PCR rounds, at around 10 cycles apiece. TCRdb analysed the multiplex PCR reads with MiXCR anew, one entry per CDR3 protein. Here the sample spans more than 85,000 distinct CDR3 sequences, around 84% being singletons.

This receptor was taken from a man aged 35 to 55 with primary liver carcinoma and hepatitis B virus infection. This chain connects TRBV9 to TRBJ1-6; perhaps TRBD1 as D (5 bases). Material for sequencing was liver tumor tissue from sampling region 3. The subset: tumor region T3, left-lateral pole. This CDR3 is CASSVDQGSPLHF. The CDR3 nucleotides read TGTGCCAGCAGCGTAGATCAGGGCTCACCCCTCCACTTT.